Listed here are 5 T cell receptor beta chains from one sample, sequenced in a study of blood T cell repertoires in COVID-19. Clones were sequenced by immunoSEQ multiplex PCR, and TCRdb holds only the in-frame ones, with some missing. The repertoire consists of 330,000 or so clones, with around 90% occurring once and the leading ten covering 3% to 4%. The sequenced sample consisted of peripheral blood. These receptors all stem from a woman aged 55-70 years with COVID-19, enrolled during active disease.

The chain employs TRBV6-1 and TRBJ2-3; no firm D call. This CDR3 region has 14 residues. Germline V gives CDR1 MNHNS, CDR2 SASEGT. Between the trimmed V and J ends, which lost 2 bases and 0 bases, there was a span of 6 bases. Here the CDR3 reads CASSEMASTDTQYF. Written as DNA, the CDR3 is TGTGCCAGCAGTGAAATGGCAAGCACAGATACGCAGTATTTT.

This clone was observed once. The chain recombines TRBV5-5 with TRBJ2-3, with D possibly being TRBD1 (6 bases). V gave up 4 bases and J gave up 1 base, with 13 bases separating them. The CDR3 covers 15 residues. The germline gives CDR1 SGHKS, CDR2 YYEKEE (reference sequence). The CDR3 region is CASSHRWGRTDTQYF. For the CDR3, the DNA is TGTGCCAGCAGCCACCGGTGGGGGCGCACAGATACGCAGTATTTT.

The chain joins TRBV6-4 to TRBJ1-1; D uncertain. This CDR3 is 14 amino acids long. The V gene lost 3 bases and the J gene lost 1 base, with 9 bases spanning the gap. Looked up from germline, CDR1 is MRHNA and CDR2 is SNTAGT. The CDR3, as DNA: TGTGCCAGCAGTGAGACCCAGGCGAACACTGAAGCTTTCTTT. Translation gives CASSETQANTEAFF.

This chain links TRBV9 with TRBJ2-7, with TRBD1 matching over 12 bases. This CDR3 has 16 residues. V shed 4 bases, J shed 6 bases, and the junction held 11 bases outside the gene matches. Germline assignment: CDR1 SGDLS and CDR2 YYNGEE. CDR3 sequence: CASSLGAGTGGGEQYF. CDR3 nucleotides: TGTGCCAGCAGCCTTGGAGCCGGGACAGGGGGCGGCGAGCAGTACTTC.

The J gene is TRBJ2-7, the V gene TRBV18, with TRBD1 matching over 10 bases. The CDR3 totals 15 residues. The V gene end was trimmed by 3 bases and the J gene end by 0 bases; junction bases not matched to a gene: 2. CDR1 is KGHSH and CDR2 is LQKENI in the germline V gene. The CDR3 spells CASSPRTGGSYEQYF. The DNA of the CDR3 is TGTGCCAGCTCACCTAGGACAGGGGGCTCCTACGAGCAGTACTTC.